This T cell receptor beta chain stems from a study of CD8+CD57+ T cells in acquired aplastic anemia (dated by TCRdb to 2017 to 2018). Notes on the research overall: DNA extracted from sorted CD4+ and CD8+ cells had a mean of around 3 ug, with a range of 0.2 to 27.4 ug. A CD8+CD57+ expansion meant a frequency higher than the mean frequency seen in healthy subjects. General findings and caveats noted by the study authors: Some 31 CD8+ CDR3 sequences were shared between patients and controls but appeared highly expressed in patients and within their immunodominant clones. CD8+ Simpson's diversity did not differ significantly between patients and healthy controls (P=0.060).

Patients chosen for sequencing had shown expansion of CD8+CD57+ cells by flow cytometry. All patients had severe acquired aplastic anemia diagnosed by International Study of Aplastic Anemia and Agranulocytosis and Camitta criteria. No therapy had been received by the patients at the time of blood sampling. In this study, sorted CD4+ and CD8+ T cells from the blood of healthy subjects and of severe aplastic anemia patients had their TCR repertoires deep-sequenced. Patients were enrolled in the USA under clinicaltrials.gov protocols 00001620, 01623167, 00001397, 00071045, 00081523 and 00961064. Ficoll-Paque density gradient centrifugation was used to isolate peripheral blood mononuclear cells. Before DNA extraction, CD4+ and CD8+ T cells were sorted with FACS or magnetic beads. Genomic DNA was used as template for profiling of TCR beta VDJ combinations and CDR3 sequences. An Illumina HiSeq 2000 was used for TCR repertoire sequencing. On the study's bioinformatics: Repertoires were assessed using TRBV/TRBJ rearrangement plots, CDR3 size and DJ length profiles, and Simpson's diversity index. The most abundant DNA sequence in the deep sequencing data was taken as the immunodominant clone. CDR3 amino acid sequences were screened for sharing across subjects and compared with published repertoires and the VDJdb database. TCRdb trimmed the raw reads at Q25, called clones with MiXCR and kept productive beta chains. Each entry is one CDR3 protein sequence, shown with its most common DNA and genes. TCRdb, rather than the study authors, made the V and J calls. The sample table shows over 250,000 distinct CDR3 sequences, and approximately 60% are seen once. The top ten clonotypes cover around 1.3% of the sample.

As to this clonotype: Its antigen remains undetermined. Within one base of it there is no much larger clone, and no base qualities were kept.

Sequenced: sorted CD4+, CD8+, or CD8+CD57+ T cells (not recorded which) from PBMCs. The clonotype originates from a human donor with aplastic anemia.

The CDR3 reads CASSLGAGVNEKLFF. The bases are TGTGCCAGCAGCTTGGGGGCAGGGGTTAATGAAAAACTGTTTTTT. The chain is assembled from TRBV5-8 and TRBJ1-4; a tentative D call is TRBD1 (6 bases match). CDR1 and CDR2, looked up from the germline V gene, are SGHTS and YDEGEE. The germline ends are 10 bases apart after V is trimmed by 0 bases and J by 4 bases. The CDR3 has 15 amino acids, counting the end cysteine and phenylalanine. Of all the DNA, just the CDR3 is kept, 45 bases in frame from base 1.